The clone carrying this T cell receptor (beta chain) was seen repeatedly, ten times or more. Its target is unknown. The sample originates from a study of human T cells and chemical hapten exposure. Study context: Patients additionally received therapeutic doses of diphenylcyclopropenone on the scalp once a week, and this continued throughout the approximately 25-week study. Study-level points and caveats: Expanded TCRs showed more large CDR3 clusters than pre-sensitization or healthy control sets.

Attachment of unique molecular identifiers to individual cDNA molecules was performed in the library. TCRdb reprocessed the RACE reads via MiXCR and lists one record per CDR3 protein. The sample yields about 40,000 distinct CDR3 sequences, over 3% seen once. This CDR3 contains 15 residues. The germline V gene encodes CDR1 DFQATT and CDR2 SNEGSKA (reference sequence). Trimming cost V 6 bases and J 0 bases, with 12 bases left between them. Time point given: patch test 2, 6 weeks after DPC sensitization. Treatment described: therapeutic diphenylcyclopropenone sensitization with weekly scalp DPC. Sequences were derived from whole blood, sampled in connection with sensitization to the hapten diphenylcyclopropenone (DPC). The receptor was isolated from a man aged 40-49 years with alopecia areata. Some clones in this sample may be carry-over from other donors' samples. V gene TRBV20-1 combines with J gene TRBJ1-6, with D perhaps matching TRBD1 (5 bases). CDR3 residues: CSAWGQSSYNSPLHF. CDR3 DNA sequence: TGCAGTGCCTGGGGCCAAAGCTCCTATAATTCACCCCTCCACTTT.